This is a list of T cell receptor beta chains from one sample in a study of beta chain features in type 1 diabetes. Produced via immunoSEQ multiplex PCR; TCRdb's table is partial and in-frame only. The table has over 150,000 clones, about 8.3% seen once. Sequencing input: central memory CD4+ T cells from blood. These receptor sequences come from a woman under 30 with type 1 diabetes. Both conserved end residues are part of each CDR3. D genes are given only for firm matches.

d_gene: TRBD1; v_gene: TRBV30; CDR3aa: CAWSVTDRGAPVLNEQFF
d_gene: .; v_gene: TRBV5-1; CDR3aa: CASSLKMDEQFF
d_gene: .; v_gene: TRBV29-1; CDR3aa: CSVEVQPNQPQHF
d_gene: .; v_gene: TRBV27; CDR3aa: CASSLEGVNEQFF
d_gene: .; v_gene: TRBV7-9; CDR3aa: CASSRYRVQDLSGYTF
d_gene: .; v_gene: TRBV4-1; CDR3aa: CASSQAYRSGSYGYTF
d_gene: .; v_gene: TRBV7-9; CDR3aa: CASSVGAGRGYTF
d_gene: .; v_gene: TRBV7-8; CDR3aa: CASSLDRRETQYF
d_gene: .; v_gene: TRBV14; CDR3aa: CASSQTGQETQYF
d_gene: .; v_gene: TRBV4-3; CDR3aa: CASSQDGLIGELFF